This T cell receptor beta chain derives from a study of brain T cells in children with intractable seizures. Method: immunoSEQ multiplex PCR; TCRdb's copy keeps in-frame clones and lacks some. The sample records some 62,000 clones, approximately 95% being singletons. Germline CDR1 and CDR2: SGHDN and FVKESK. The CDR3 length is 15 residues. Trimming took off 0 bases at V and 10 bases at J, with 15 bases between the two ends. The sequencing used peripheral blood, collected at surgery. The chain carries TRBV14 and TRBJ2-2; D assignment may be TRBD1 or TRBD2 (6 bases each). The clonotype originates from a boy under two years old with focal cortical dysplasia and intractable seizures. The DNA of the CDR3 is TGTGCCAGCAGCCAAGATCAGTACGGGGGCCCGGAGCTGTTTTTT. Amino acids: CASSQDQYGGPELFF.